Below, 27 T cell receptor beta chains from the same sample are listed, as sequenced in a study of blood T cell repertoires in COVID-19. Repertoires were generated with immunoSEQ multiplex PCR, while TCRdb's copy carries only in-frame clones and drops some. The sample shows more than 400,000 clones, roughly 87% of them seen only once. Material for sequencing was PBMCs or T cells enriched from blood (not recorded which). The receptors here all came from a young woman who had recovered from COVID-19.

The chain recombines TRBV5-1 with TRBJ2-5; D perhaps matches TRBD1 (6 bases). Germline V CDR1 and CDR2: SGHRS, YFSETQ. The V end was cut by 1 base, the J end by 1 base, with 17 bases between. There are 17 residues in the CDR3. This chain's CDR3 is CASSLRAGETGQETQYF. As DNA, the CDR3 is TGCGCCAGCAGCTTGAGGGCAGGAGAGACAGGCCAAGAGACCCAGTACTTC. Supplemented by reference TRBV5-1 and TRBJ2-5, the full variable domain reads KAGVTQTPRYLIKTRGQQVTLSCSPISGHRSVSWYQQTPGQGLQFLFEYFSETQRNKGNFPGRFSGRQFSNSRSEMNVSTLELGDSALYLCASSLRAGETGQETQYFGPGTRLLVL.

This clone was detected only a few times. The CDR3 DNA is TGTGCCAGCAGTCAGGACAGGAATAAGGAAAAACTGTTTTTT. Its protein is CASSQDRNKEKLFF. The rearrangement uses TRBV7-2 and TRBJ1-4; 7 bases match TRBD1. From germline, CDR1 is SGHTA and CDR2 FQGNSA. The V gene end was trimmed by 6 bases and the J gene end by 8 bases; junction bases not matched to a gene: 9. This CDR3 spans 14 amino acids. The full variable domain, with the rest looked up from reference TRBV7-2 and TRBJ1-4, is GAGVSQSPSNKVTEKGKDVELRCDPISGHTALYWYRQSLGQGLEFLIYFQGNSAPDKSGLPSDRFSAERTGGSVSTLTIQRTQQEDSAVYLCASSQDRNKEKLFFGSGTQLSVL.

The chain links TRBV6-1 to TRBJ2-3; D not certain. Looked up from germline, CDR1 is MNHNS and CDR2 is SASEGT. This CDR3 comprises 15 residues. V dropped 1 base and J dropped 6 bases, with 14 bases sitting between them. The CDR3 spells CASSEVTGNEDTQYF. The DNA for the CDR3 is TGTGCCAGCAGTGAAGTAACGGGTAATGAGGATACGCAGTATTTT.

The chain has TRBV30 and TRBJ2-7; TRBD2 matches at 10 bases. The CDR3 is 15 residues long. V was pared by 4 bases and J by 2 bases, with 8 bases of the junction left unmatched. Germline V gene sequence: CDR1 GTSNPN, CDR2 SVGIG (reference sequence). The CDR3 DNA is TGTGCCTGGAAGGAAGCGGGGGGGCGCCCCTACGAGCAGTACTTC. This sequence encodes CAWKEAGGRPYEQYF.

J is TRBJ1-3 and V is TRBV27; no clear D gene. The germline V gene has CDR1 MNHEY and CDR2 SMNVEV (reference sequence). V shed 6 bases and J shed 0 bases, with 9 bases lying between them. This CDR3 is 14 amino acids long. In DNA, the CDR3 is TGTGCCAGCAGCTCTCGGGGCTCTGGAAACACCATATATTTT. It translates to CASSSRGSGNTIYF.

The chain has TRBV4-1 and TRBJ1-1; D is uncertain. Looked up from germline, CDR1 is MGHRA and CDR2 is YSYEKL. Trimming cost V 5 bases and J 1 base, with 11 bases left between them. The CDR3 is made up of 14 amino acids. DNA for the CDR3: TGCGCCAGCAGCGCTACGGGGAGGAACACTGAAGCTTTCTTT. Its translation: CASSATGRNTEAFF.

CDR3 sequence reads: CASSVDGGGQPQHF. The CDR3, as DNA: TGTGCCAGCAGCGTAGACGGGGGAGGTCAGCCCCAGCATTTT. This rearrangement joins TRBV9 to TRBJ1-5; tentatively, D is TRBD1 (5 bases). Germline lookup yields CDR1 SGDLS and CDR2 YYNGEE. This CDR3 contains 14 residues. V dropped 0 bases and J dropped 6 bases, with 10 bases sitting between them.

The chain has TRBV27 and TRBJ1-2; D is unresolved. Germline V gene sequence: CDR1 MNHEY, CDR2 SMNVEV (reference sequence). V was cut by 5 bases and J by 8 bases, with 27 bases left in between. The CDR3 has 17 residues. The CDR3 sequence is CASSPLSNRGGSSGYTF. The CDR3 DNA follows: TGTGCCAGCAGTCCCCTCTCCAACCGCGGAGGAAGTTCGGGCTACACCTTC.

This chain joins TRBV19 and TRBJ1-5; D is unresolved. Trimming left V 5 bases short and J 0 bases short, with 11 bases between. CDR3 length equals 15 residues. CDR1 is LNHDA, CDR2 SQIVND, per germline (reference sequence). The CDR3 DNA reads TGTGCCAGTAGTTTTGACTCAGATAGCAATCAGCCCCAGCATTTT. This translates into CASSFDSDSNQPQHF.

This chain connects TRBV30 to TRBJ2-3; a weak D match, TRBD1 (6 bases). Trimming shortened V by 6 bases and J by 2 bases, and 12 bases separated the two germline ends. The CDR3 totals 13 residues. CDR1 GTSNPN and CDR2 SVGIG come from the germline V gene (reference sequence). The CDR3 reads CACSQGATDTQYF. In nucleotides, the CDR3 is TGTGCCTGCTCACAGGGAGCCACAGATACGCAGTATTTT. Full variable domain (remainder filled in from reference TRBV30 and TRBJ2-3): SQTIHQWPATLVQPVGSPLSLECTVEGTSNPNLYWYRQAAGRGLQLLFYSVGIGQISSEVPQNLSASRPQDRQFILSSKKLLLSDSGFYLCACSQGATDTQYFGPGTRLTVL.

The V call is TRBV10-3, the J call TRBJ2-7; TRBD1 agrees at 8 bases. CDR3 length: 15 amino acids. V lost 4 bases to trimming and J lost 2 bases; unmatched junction nucleotides: 7. CDR1 and CDR2 from the germline V gene are ENHRY and SYGVKD. CDR3 sequence (DNA): TGTGCCATCAGTGGGGACAGGTCGATAACCTACGAGCAGTACTTC. This translates into CAISGDRSITYEQYF.

The chain recombines TRBV11-2 with TRBJ2-5; 8 nucleotides match TRBD1. The CDR3 consists of 18 residues. Germline trimming cut 2 bases from V and 5 bases from J; bases unmatched to any gene: 16. From germline, CDR1 is SGHAT and CDR2 FQNNGV. This chain's CDR3 is CASSLFPNPRTGTETQYF. DNA for the CDR3: TGTGCCAGCAGCTTATTCCCCAACCCGAGGACAGGGACGGAGACCCAGTACTTC.

This clone is a singleton in its sample. V usage is TRBV24-1 and J usage is TRBJ2-7; maybe TRBD2 (7 bases). CDR3 length equals 19 residues. Trimming pared 9 bases from V and 3 bases from J, leaving 32 bases between. CDR1 is KGHDR and CDR2 is SFDVKD in the germline V gene. The CDR3 loop is CATPSGRGSIGPLNYEQYF. The CDR3 DNA sequence: TGTGCCACCCCGTCGGGGAGGGGGAGCATTGGGCCTTTAAACTACGAGCAGTACTTC.

The chain recombines TRBV28 with TRBJ1-2; a weak D match, TRBD1 (5 bases). CDR1 is MDHEN and CDR2 is SYDVKM in the germline V gene. There are 15 residues in the CDR3. With 10 bases removed from V and 5 bases from J, the gap between germline ends came to 23 bases. The CDR3, as DNA: TGTGCCACCCCCCATCGGGCAGGGCAGGGATATGGCTACACCTTC. It is translated as CATPHRAGQGYGYTF.

The chain recombines TRBV21-1 with TRBJ2-2; TRBD1, the table's D call, lacks a check against the DNA. TRBV21-1 is tagged as a pseudogene. The CDR3 runs to 13 residues. The chain's CDR3 is CALHPGLTGELFF. Written as DNA, the CDR3 is TGTGCCCTCCACCCAGGTTTGACCGGGGAGCTGTTTTTT.

The J gene is TRBJ1-2, the V gene TRBV6-5; tentative D call: TRBD1 (5 bases). This CDR3 comprises 13 residues. Germline lookup yields CDR1 MNHEY and CDR2 SVGAGI. Between the trimmed V and J ends, which lost 6 bases and 8 bases, there was a span of 16 bases. The CDR3 sequence is CASRRAGGGGYTF. The CDR3 DNA reads TGTGCCAGCAGACGGGCCGGGGGAGGAGGCTACACCTTC.

The gene calls are TRBV14 and TRBJ1-2, with TRBD1 matching over 7 bases. The CDR3 runs to 13 residues. Germline V gene data show CDR1 as SGHDN and CDR2 as FVKESK. V lost 4 bases, J lost 8 bases, and 7 bases stayed unmatched. CDR3 protein: CASSPEGAWGYTF. As DNA, the CDR3 is TGTGCCAGCAGCCCTGAGGGGGCATGGGGCTACACCTTC. Full variable domain (remainder filled in from reference TRBV14 and TRBJ1-2): EAGVTQFPSHSVIEKGQTVTLRCDPISGHDNLYWYRRVMGKEIKFLLHFVKESKQDESGMPNNRFLAERTGGTYSTLKVQPAELEDSGVYFCASSPEGAWGYTFGSGTRLTVV.

In the case of this clone: At one end, the junction sequence differs from germline, possibly due to a read error. The V gene is TRBV7-7, the J gene TRBJ1-2; D is perhaps TRBD1 (5 bases). CDR1 and CDR2 (germline): SSHAT, FNYEAQ (reference sequence). The CDR3 extends over 19 amino acids. The chain's CDR3 is CASSLLKAQGRRVDYGYTF. The CDR3 DNA follows: TGTGCTAGCAGCCTACTTAAAGCCCAGGGAAGGAGGGTTGACTATGGCTACACCTTC. Full variable domain (outside the CDR3, taken from reference TRBV7-7 and TRBJ1-2): GAGVSQSPRYKVTKRGQDVTLRCDPISSHATLYWYQQALGQGPEFLTYFNYEAQPDKSGLPSDRFSAERPEGSISTLTIQRTEQRDSAMYRCASSLLKAQGRRVDYGYTFGSGTRLTVV.

J is TRBJ1-2 and V is TRBV4-1; D might be TRBD1 (6 bases). There are 15 residues in the CDR3. From germline, CDR1 is MGHRA and CDR2 YSYEKL. V was trimmed by 0 bases and J by 5 bases, leaving 13 bases between them. CDR3: CASSQEKDRLYGYTF. The CDR3 DNA is TGCGCCAGCAGCCAAGAAAAGGACAGACTTTATGGCTACACCTTC.

This chain connects TRBV5-8 to TRBJ1-4; tentatively, D is TRBD1 (6 bases). The germline V gene has CDR1 SGHTS and CDR2 YDEGEE. CDR3 length: 17 residues. V lost 6 bases and J 6 bases, leaving 24 bases between the germline ends. The CDR3 DNA is TGTGCCAGCAAGCCTACGCCATACAGGGCGGCCGATGAAAAACTGTTTTTT. Amino acids: CASKPTPYRAADEKLFF. The full variable domain, with the rest looked up from reference TRBV5-8 and TRBJ1-4, is EAGVTQSPTHLIKTRGQQATLRCSPISGHTSVYWYQQALGLGLQFLLWYDEGEERNRGNFPPRFSGRQFPNYSSELNVNALELEDSALYLCASKPTPYRAADEKLFFGSGTQLSVL.

J is TRBJ2-5 and V is TRBV7-8; 7 bases are shared with TRBD1. J gave up 4 bases and V 6 bases, and 8 bases lay outside the gene matches. This CDR3 has 14 amino acids. CDR1 and CDR2 (germline): SGHVS, FQNEAQ. The CDR3, as DNA: TGTGCCAGCAGGAGGAACACAGGGGCAGAGACCCAGTACTTC. The encoded protein is CASRRNTGAETQYF.

The CDR3 here is CASSVGGPNTEAFF. The CDR3 region has the DNA TGTGCCAGTAGTGTCGGGGGGCCTAACACTGAAGCTTTCTTT. The chain joins TRBV19 to TRBJ1-1; TRBD1 is a possible D gene (6 bases). Germline assignment: CDR1 LNHDA and CDR2 SQIVND (reference sequence). V was pared by 5 bases and J by 2 bases, with 12 bases between. CDR3 size: 14 residues.

The rearrangement uses TRBV28 and TRBJ2-3; a possible D gene is TRBD2 (6 bases). Trimming cost V 2 bases and J 5 bases, with 11 bases left between them. Germline-derived CDR1 and CDR2 are MDHEN and SYDVKM. The CDR3 runs to 14 residues. CDR3 DNA: TGTGCCAGCAGTTTAAGGAGGGTTGGAGATACGCAGTATTTT. Translated, it gives CASSLRRVGDTQYF.

The chain is built from TRBV4-2 and TRBJ2-5, with D maybe TRBD1 (6 bases). The V end was cut by 0 bases, the J end by 4 bases, with 12 bases between. Per germline, CDR1 LGHNA and CDR2 YNFKEQ. The CDR3 covers 15 residues. In DNA form, the CDR3 reads TGTGCCAGCAGCCAAGACGGACAGTTAGGAGAGACCCAGTACTTC. Protein product: CASSQDGQLGETQYF.

V gene TRBV28 combines with J gene TRBJ1-6; D is unresolved. The CDR3 is 16 residues long. Looked up from germline, CDR1 is MDHEN and CDR2 is SYDVKM. Trimming stripped 7 bases from V and 5 bases from J, with 18 bases between. The DNA of the CDR3 is TGTGCCAGCAACCCGGTAAGCGGGAACAATAATTCACCCCTCCACTTT. Amino acid sequence: CASNPVSGNNNSPLHF. The whole variable domain, filled in from reference TRBV28 and TRBJ1-6, reads DVKVTQSSRYLVKRTGEKVFLECVQDMDHENMFWYRQDPGLGLRLIYFSYDVKMKEKGDIPEGYSVSREKKERFSLILESASTNQTSMYLCASNPVSGNNNSPLHFGNGTRLTVT.

This clone has just one count. This chain connects TRBV14 to TRBJ1-1, with D perhaps matching TRBD1 (5 bases). Trimming removed 1 base from V and 5 bases from J, with 8 bases in between. Germline V gene sequence: CDR1 SGHDN, CDR2 FVKESK. The CDR3 is 13 residues long. CDR3 DNA: TGTGCCAGCAGCCAAGGCAGGGCAACTGAAGCTTTCTTT. It is translated as CASSQGRATEAFF.

CDR3 nucleotides: TGTGCCAGCAGTGGGTACGACAGGACCTCCTACGAGCAGTACTTC. This gives the protein CASSGYDRTSYEQYF. This chain connects TRBV25-1 to TRBJ2-7; a weak D match, TRBD1 (6 bases). The CDR3 loop spans 15 amino acids. Germline-derived CDR1 and CDR2 are MGHDK and SYGVNS. Between the trimmed V and J ends, which lost 4 bases and 0 bases, there was a span of 13 bases.